One and the same sample provided the 10 T cell receptor beta chains below, sequenced in a study of blood T cells in healthy people across ages. Next came a second PCR, run for 7 to 11 cycles, which used a sample-barcoded 5' primer along with a J-beta primer mix. Via MiXCR, TCRdb re-called the 5' RACE reads, giving one row per CDR3 protein. The data show 1.5 million to 2 million distinct CDR3 sequences, less than 50% seen once. The sample comprised blood. These receptors were collected from a woman in her 40s in good health.

V is TRBV20-1 and J is TRBJ2-5; TRBD2 might be the D (7 bases). The end of the DNA is better explained by TRBJ2-7, so the J call may be wrong. Per the germline V gene, CDR1 is DFQATT and CDR2 is SNEGSKA (reference sequence). The CDR3 contains 13 residues. The CDR3 nucleotides read TGCAGTGCTAGCGGGTCGGGGGGCGGCGAGCAGTACTTC. Its translation: CSASGSGGGEQYF.

This sequence joins TRBV4-2 and TRBJ2-5; no reliable D call. Trimming removed 0 bases from V and 2 bases from J, with 16 bases in between. This CDR3 spans 17 amino acids. Germline V lookup: CDR1 LGHNA, CDR2 YNFKEQ. The CDR3 DNA sequence: TGTGCCAGCAGCCAAGATCCTGTCACTAAAACTCAAGAGACCCAGTACTTC. Residues: CASSQDPVTKTQETQYF.

Notes on this clonotype: One end of the junction varies from germline; a read error may be responsible. V is TRBV12-3 or TRBV12-4 and J is TRBJ1-2; D possibly corresponds to TRBD1 (6 bases). The CDR3 runs to 15 residues. In DNA form, the CDR3 reads TGTGCCAGCAGCTTAGCCCCTCCTGGACAGAGGGGCTACACCTTC. This translates into CASSLAPPGQRGYTF.

V usage is TRBV4-2 and J usage is TRBJ1-2; 7 bases are a match to TRBD1. The germline V gene encodes CDR1 LGHNA and CDR2 YNFKEQ. Trimming removed 0 bases from V and 12 bases from J; junction bases left unmatched: 13. This CDR3 has 15 residues. Here the CDR3 reads CASSQDRGRRTGDTF. The DNA of the CDR3 is TGTGCCAGCAGCCAAGATAGAGGCAGGCGGACAGGTGACACCTTC.

The V and J genes are TRBV18 and TRBJ2-5; maybe TRBD2 (5 bases). In germline, CDR1 is KGHSH, CDR2 LQKENI. V lost 3 bases, J lost 4 bases, and 12 bases lay in between. This CDR3 is built from 14 residues. CDR3 sequence (DNA): TGTGCCAGCTCACCCGTCGCGGCGGGAGAGACCCAGTACTTC. Its protein is CASSPVAAGETQYF.

The chain is built from TRBV4-1 and TRBJ2-4; 8 nucleotides match TRBD2. This CDR3 has 17 amino acids. From germline, CDR1 is MGHRA and CDR2 YSYEKL. The V segment lost 2 bases and the J segment 1 base; nucleotides outside the gene matches: 7. CDR3 in DNA: TGCGCCAGCAGCCAACGGAGCGGGGGATCCGCCAAAAACATTCAGTACTTC. Residues: CASSQRSGGSAKNIQYF.

The rearrangement joins TRBV20-1 to TRBJ1-1; the D is unclear. CDR3 length equals 15 residues. Trimming removed 0 bases at V and 0 bases at J, with 11 bases between. CDR1 is DFQATT, CDR2 SNEGSKA, per germline (reference sequence). In DNA, the CDR3 is TGCAGTGCTAGAGAGGGTTTGTGGCTGAACACTGAAGCTTTCTTT. Amino acids: CSAREGLWLNTEAFF.

This clonotype has more than one count but fewer than ten. This rearrangement joins TRBV11-1 to TRBJ2-7; D not resolved. Deletions cut 1 base from V and 1 base from J, with 11 bases between. Looked up from germline, CDR1 is SGHAT and CDR2 is FQDESV (reference sequence). The CDR3 covers 15 residues. The CDR3 DNA sequence: TGTGCCAGCAGCTTAGAGGAAATCACTTCCTACGAGCAGTACTTC. It is translated as CASSLEEITSYEQYF.

The V gene is TRBV19, the J gene TRBJ1-5; unclear D gene. The CDR3 covers 12 residues. Germline CDR1 reads LNHDA; CDR2 reads SQIVND (reference sequence). The ends were cut back, 4 bases at V and 6 bases at J, with 7 bases in the middle. CDR3 in DNA: TGTGCCAGTAGTAGGATCACTCAGCCCCAGCATTTT. Translating it yields CASSRITQPQHF.

The V gene is TRBV25-1, the J gene TRBJ1-2, with D uncertain. The CDR3 is 14 amino acids. Trimming pared 2 bases from V and 3 bases from J, leaving 10 bases between. Germline assignment: CDR1 MGHDK and CDR2 SYGVNS. CDR3: CASSEAEGDYGYTF. CDR3 nucleotide sequence: TGTGCCAGCAGTGAAGCGGAGGGTGACTATGGCTACACCTTC.